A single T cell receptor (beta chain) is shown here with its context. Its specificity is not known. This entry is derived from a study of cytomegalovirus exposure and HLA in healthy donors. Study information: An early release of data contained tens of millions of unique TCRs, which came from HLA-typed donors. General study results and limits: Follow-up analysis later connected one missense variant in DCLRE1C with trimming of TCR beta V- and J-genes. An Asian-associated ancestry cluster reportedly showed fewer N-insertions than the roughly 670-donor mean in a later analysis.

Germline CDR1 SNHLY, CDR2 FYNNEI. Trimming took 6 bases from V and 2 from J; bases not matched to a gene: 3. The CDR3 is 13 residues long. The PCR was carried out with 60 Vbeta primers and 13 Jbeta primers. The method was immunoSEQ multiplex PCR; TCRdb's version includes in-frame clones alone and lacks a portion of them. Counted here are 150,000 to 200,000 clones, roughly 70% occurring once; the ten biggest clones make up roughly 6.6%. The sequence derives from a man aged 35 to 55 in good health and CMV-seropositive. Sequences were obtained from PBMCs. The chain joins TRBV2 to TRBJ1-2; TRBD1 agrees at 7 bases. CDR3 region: CASRSGGNYGYTF. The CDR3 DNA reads TGTGCCAGCAGATCAGGGGGGAACTATGGCTACACCTTC.